Each of the 27 T cell receptor beta chains below was sequenced from the same sample in a study of T-cell memory formation after mild COVID-19. TCRdb re-called the 5' RACE reads with MiXCR, one entry per CDR3 protein. This table holds about 270,000 distinct CDR3 sequences, roughly 14% found once. Specimen: PBMCs or a T cell subset sorted from them (not recorded which). The source of these receptors is an adult woman who had mild COVID-19 (a few samples of this study predate the infection). Cell type and time point are not known.

In its sample, this clonotype was seen a few times. The chain recombines TRBV10-3 with TRBJ1-1; D unclear. Germline lookup yields CDR1 ENHRY and CDR2 SYGVKD. The CDR3 sequence is 13 residues long. V lost 4 bases and J lost 3, with 9 bases in between. CDR3 nucleotide sequence: TGTGCCATCAGTGTAGGCAGTGACACTGAAGCTTTCTTT. As protein: CAISVGSDTEAFF.

At least ten counts were recorded for this clonotype. This chain joins TRBV6-6 and TRBJ2-7; TRBD1 matches at 7 bases. This CDR3 spans 12 amino acids. CDR1 is MNHNY and CDR2 is SVGAGI in the germline V gene (reference sequence). The V segment lost 6 bases and the J segment 2 bases; nucleotides outside the gene matches: 1. CDR3 coding DNA: TGTGCCAGCAGCGGGACAGCCTACGAGCAGTACTTC. Protein sequence: CASSGTAYEQYF.

This clonotype has just a few counts. This rearrangement joins TRBV25-1 to TRBJ2-2; D might be TRBD2 (5 bases). CDR1 MGHDK and CDR2 SYGVNS come from the germline V gene. V was pared by 5 bases and J by 0 bases, with 10 bases between. The CDR3 runs to 15 residues. The CDR3: CASSREPSNTGELFF. In nucleotides, the CDR3 is TGTGCCAGCAGTCGGGAACCTTCGAACACCGGGGAGCTGTTTTTT.

This clonotype turned up a few times. The chain uses TRBV15 and TRBJ2-1, with unresolved D. The germline gives CDR1 LNHNV, CDR2 YYDKDF (reference sequence). CDR3 length: 14 amino acids. Trimming stripped 1 base from V and 6 bases from J, with 10 bases between. CDR3 nucleotide sequence: TGTGCCACCAGCAGAGGATTCGGCGCCAATGAGCAGTTCTTC. This codes for CATSRGFGANEQFF. The variable domain in full, with the rest retrieved from reference TRBV15 and TRBJ2-1, is DAMVIQNPRYQVTQFGKPVTLSCSQTLNHNVMYWYQQKSSQAPKLLFHYYDKDFNNEADTPDNFQSRRPNTSFCFLDIRSPGLGDTAMYLCATSRGFGANEQFFGPGTRLTVL.

The V call is TRBV24-1, the J call TRBJ2-1, with 7 positions matching TRBD1. Germline trimming cut 8 bases from V and 5 bases from J; bases unmatched to any gene: 11. The CDR3 length is 15 residues. Germline V gene sequence: CDR1 KGHDR, CDR2 SFDVKD. CDR3 residues: CATNHRDSHHNEQFF. The CDR3 region has the DNA TGTGCCACCAACCACCGGGACAGCCACCACAATGAGCAGTTCTTC.

The genes are TRBV6-1 and TRBJ2-3, with a weak D call TRBD2 (6 bases). V dropped 4 bases and J dropped 4 bases, with 12 bases sitting between them. The CDR3 covers 14 residues. CDR1 is MNHNS and CDR2 is SASEGT in the germline V gene. This chain's CDR3 is CASSGRAGPDTQYF. CDR3 coding DNA: TGTGCCAGCAGTGGCCGAGCGGGCCCAGATACGCAGTATTTT.

The rearrangement uses TRBV10-3 and TRBJ2-2, with D unclear. The CDR3 spans 11 residues. Between the trimmed V and J ends, which lost 9 bases and 4 bases, there was a span of 6 bases. Germline assignment: CDR1 ENHRY and CDR2 SYGVKD. CDR3 residues: CAIQFTGELFF. CDR3 sequence (DNA): TGTGCCATACAATTCACCGGGGAGCTGTTTTTT.

Ten or more counts support this clonotype. The chain's CDR3 is CASSSRGQAYEQYF. In DNA, the CDR3 is TGTGCCAGCAGCTCCCGCGGACAGGCCTACGAGCAGTACTTC. This chain uses TRBV5-6 with TRBJ2-7; 7 nucleotides line up with TRBD1. Per germline, CDR1 SGHDT and CDR2 YYEEEE. CDR3 length equals 14 residues. V shed 3 bases, J shed 2 bases, and the junction held 5 bases outside the gene matches.

This clonotype has just a few counts. The CDR3 sequence is CASSLQPDVWDSSYNEQFF. Written as DNA, the CDR3 is TGTGCCAGCAGCTTACAACCCGACGTGTGGGACAGCTCCTACAATGAGCAGTTCTTC. This chain joins TRBV7-3 and TRBJ2-1; 7 bases agree with TRBD1. Germline V gene sequence: CDR1 SGHTA, CDR2 FQGTGA. The V gene end was trimmed by 2 bases and the J gene end by 0 bases; junction bases not matched to a gene: 13. This CDR3 has 19 residues.

This chain links TRBV7-3 with TRBJ2-3; no clear D. The germline V gene encodes CDR1 SGHTA and CDR2 FQGTGA. V gave up 4 bases and J gave up 4 bases, with 12 bases separating them. This CDR3 comprises 14 residues. CDR3 sequence reads: CASSSRHGADTQYF. The CDR3 DNA sequence: TGTGCCAGCAGCTCACGACACGGCGCAGATACGCAGTATTTT.

This clonotype turned up a few times. The chain employs TRBV7-9 and TRBJ2-3; 13 nucleotides agree with TRBD2. This CDR3 region has 15 residues. V shed 5 bases, J shed 4 bases, and the junction held 3 bases outside the gene matches. Germline V gene sequence: CDR1 SEHNR, CDR2 FQNEAQ (reference sequence). CDR3 coding DNA: TGTGCCAGCAGCCGCGGACTAGCGGGGGCAGATACGCAGTATTTT. Amino acid sequence: CASSRGLAGADTQYF.

The CDR3 loop reads CSAVTAGNYNQPQHF. The CDR3 bases are TGCAGTGCTGTTACGGCGGGGAACTACAATCAGCCCCAGCATTTT. The chain has TRBV20-1 and TRBJ1-5; unclear D gene. The germline V and J ends were trimmed by 5 bases and 3 bases, with 17 bases remaining between them. CDR3 length equals 15 residues. Per the germline V gene, CDR1 is DFQATT and CDR2 is SNEGSKA (reference sequence).

The table lists this clonotype with a few counts. V and J are TRBV24-1 and TRBJ1-5; D is possibly TRBD1 (5 bases). The CDR3 loop spans 14 amino acids. CDR1 is KGHDR and CDR2 is SFDVKD in the germline V gene. V lost 2 bases and J 6 bases, leaving 10 bases between the germline ends. CDR3 amino acids: CATSDSQGRQPQHF. The CDR3 DNA reads as TGTGCCACCAGTGATTCGCAGGGCCGTCAGCCCCAGCATTTT.

This chain joins TRBV29-1 and TRBJ2-2; no clear D gene. V was pared by 1 base and J by 6 bases, with 9 bases between. The germline V gene encodes CDR1 SQVTM and CDR2 ANQGSEA. CDR3 length equals 13 residues. CDR3 nucleotide sequence: TGCAGCGTTGAAGTCCCAGAGTCCGGGGAGCTGTTTTTT. Translated: CSVEVPESGELFF.

This chain uses TRBV7-9 with TRBJ1-5, with D possibly TRBD1 on 6 matching bases. The germline gives CDR1 SEHNR, CDR2 FQNEAQ (reference sequence). Trimming took off 5 bases at V and 2 bases at J, with 13 bases between the two ends. This CDR3 spans 15 amino acids. The CDR3 DNA is TGTGCCAGCAGCAAACAGGCAGGGGGCAATCAGCCCCAGCATTTT. It is translated as CASSKQAGGNQPQHF.

This clonotype was counted between two and nine times. The chain combines TRBV2 with TRBJ2-7, with D maybe TRBD1 (5 bases). V was shortened by 6 bases and J by 3 bases, with 15 bases between the two germline ends. Germline V lookup: CDR1 SNHLY, CDR2 FYNNEI. The CDR3 loop spans 14 amino acids. The CDR3 region has the DNA TGTGCCAGCAGGGTCCGACCACAGGACTACGAGCAGTACTTC. Residues: CASRVRPQDYEQYF.

This chain connects TRBV20-1 to TRBJ2-3, with D possibly being TRBD2 (5 bases). The CDR3 totals 14 residues. The V gene lost 5 bases and the J gene lost 0 bases, with 12 bases spanning the gap. Germline lookup yields CDR1 DFQATT and CDR2 SNEGSKA (reference sequence). The CDR3 DNA is TGCAGTGCTGGCATAAGGAGGAGCACAGATACGCAGTATTTT. This encodes CSAGIRRSTDTQYF.

CDR3 nucleotides: TGTGCCAGCAGTTACCTTGGGACGCAAGAGACCCAGTACTTC. It translates to CASSYLGTQETQYF. V is TRBV6-5 and J is TRBJ2-5; D may match TRBD1 or TRBD2 (5 bases each). Trimming cost V 2 bases and J 2 bases, with 9 bases left between them. Germline V CDR1 and CDR2: MNHEY, SVGAGI. The CDR3 totals 14 residues.

The chain has TRBV10-1 and TRBJ1-4; no firm D call. Germline V gene sequence: CDR1 WNHNN, CDR2 SYGVQD (reference sequence). CDR3 length: 12 residues. CDR3 residues: CAWLATNEKLFF. The CDR3 coding sequence is TGCGCTTGGCTTGCAACTAATGAAAAACTGTTTTTT.

The J gene is TRBJ1-5, the V gene TRBV20-1; 7 bases are a match to TRBD1. The CDR3 spans 15 residues. The ends lost 1 base at V and 0 bases at J; junction bases unmatched: 3. CDR1 DFQATT and CDR2 SNEGSKA come from the germline V gene (reference sequence). The CDR3 protein is CSARATGDSNQPQHF. CDR3 sequence (DNA): TGCAGTGCTAGAGCAACAGGGGATAGCAATCAGCCCCAGCATTTT.

This clonotype occurred a few times. The V and J genes are TRBV7-2 and TRBJ1-4; 10 positions agree with TRBD1. The CDR3 loop spans 15 amino acids. The germline CDR1 and CDR2 sequences are SGHTA and FQGNSA. V trimming: 3 bases; J trimming: 13 bases; junction bases outside the gene matches: 11. CDR3 bases: TGTGCCAGCAGCTTCTCCGGGACAGGGGACGTCAGACTGTTTTTT. It specifies CASSFSGTGDVRLFF.

The chain recombines TRBV5-4 with TRBJ2-7, with 8 bases fitting TRBD2. CDR3 length: 15 residues. Germline V CDR1 and CDR2: SGHNT, YYREEE (reference sequence). Unmatched junction bases numbered 9, after V lost 0 bases and J lost 7 bases. CDR3 in amino acids: CASSLVAGGSVEQYF. The CDR3 coding sequence is TGTGCCAGCAGCTTGGTGGCGGGGGGTTCGGTAGAGCAGTACTTC.

The chain links TRBV24-1 to TRBJ2-1, with D possibly called TRBD1 or TRBD2 (6 bases each). Germline CDR1 KGHDR, CDR2 SFDVKD. Trimming took off 4 bases at V and 2 bases at J, with 14 bases between the two ends. The length of the CDR3 is 16 residues. DNA of the CDR3: TGTGCCACCAGTGACCCGGGGGCCCAGACCTACAATGAGCAGTTCTTC. This encodes CATSDPGAQTYNEQFF.

The V call is TRBV5-1, the J call TRBJ2-5; 7 nucleotides line up with TRBD1. Germline CDR1 and CDR2: SGHRS and YFSETQ. The CDR3 contains 13 residues. Here the CDR3 reads CAASLGGGETQYF. The CDR3 DNA follows: TGCGCAGCATCCTTAGGGGGCGGGGAGACCCAGTACTTC.

The J gene is TRBJ2-7, the V gene TRBV20-1; 7 bases match TRBD1. V was clipped by 5 bases and J by 0 bases; unmatched bases: 7. The germline V gene has CDR1 DFQATT and CDR2 SNEGSKA (reference sequence). This CDR3 region has 14 residues. The CDR3 DNA reads as TGCAGTGCTCAGACAGGGTCGGGCTCCTACGAGCAGTACTTC. This gives the protein CSAQTGSGSYEQYF.

This chain uses TRBV18 with TRBJ2-1, with TRBD2 as a possible D gene (5 bases). The CDR3 sequence is 13 residues long. Trimming cost V 2 bases and J 6 bases, with 8 bases left between them. Germline V gene sequence: CDR1 KGHSH, CDR2 LQKENI. CDR3 sequence: CASSPGSGNEQFF. CDR3 DNA sequence: TGTGCCAGCTCACCAGGGAGCGGCAATGAGCAGTTCTTC.

This clonotype came up a few times. The chain carries TRBV6-2 or TRBV6-3 and TRBJ1-1; TRBD1 matches 9 bases. Germline loops: CDR1 MNHEY, CDR2 SVGEGT. J lost 7 bases, V lost 5 bases, and 14 bases had no gene match. The CDR3 extends over 16 amino acids. For the CDR3, the DNA is TGTGCCAGCAGTCGATTAGATACAGGGGGCGCAGATGAAGCTTTCTTT. Encoded protein: CASSRLDTGGADEAFF.